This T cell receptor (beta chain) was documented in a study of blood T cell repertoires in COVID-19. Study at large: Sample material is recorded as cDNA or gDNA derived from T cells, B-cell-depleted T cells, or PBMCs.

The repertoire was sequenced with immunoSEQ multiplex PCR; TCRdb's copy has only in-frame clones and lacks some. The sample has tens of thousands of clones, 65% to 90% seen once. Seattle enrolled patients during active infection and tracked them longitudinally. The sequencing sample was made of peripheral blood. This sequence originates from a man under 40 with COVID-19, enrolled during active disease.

The CDR3 sequence: CASSSPGVWEQFF. The CDR3 DNA sequence: TGTGCCAGCAGCTCACCAGGGGTTTGGGAGCAGTTCTTC. The chain recombines TRBV6-5 with TRBJ2-1; D possibly corresponds to TRBD1 (6 bases). The CDR3 spans 13 residues. In germline, CDR1 is MNHEY, CDR2 SVGAGI. Trimming pared 6 bases from V and 10 bases from J, leaving 16 bases between.